This T cell receptor beta chain was sequenced during a study of blood T cell repertoires in COVID-19. Produced via immunoSEQ multiplex PCR; TCRdb's table is partial and in-frame only. Of over 110,000 clones detected, 70% to 90% appear once; the ten largest clones hold approximately 1.8%. This clone was counted once. The germline V gene has CDR1 MDHEN and CDR2 SYDVKM. V shed 7 bases, J shed 4 bases, and the junction held 18 bases outside the gene matches. This CDR3 spans 18 amino acids. The clonotype was recovered from an older man with acute or convalescent COVID-19. Sequenced material: peripheral blood. The chain joins TRBV28 to TRBJ1-5; 8 positions match TRBD1. The CDR3 is CASTRLPGQAPRNQPQHF. The CDR3 region has the DNA TGTGCCAGCACCCGGCTCCCGGGACAGGCCCCTCGGAATCAGCCCCAGCATTTT.